This TCR beta chain was recorded in a study of cytomegalovirus exposure and HLA in healthy donors. About the study: From HLA-typed donors, an early data release held approximately 85 million unique TCRs.

13 Jbeta primers and 60 Vbeta primers were used for the PCR. This table comes from immunoSEQ multiplex PCR, and its TCRdb copy is limited to in-frame clones, with some not included. The repertoire includes roughly 190,000 clones, over 75% of them detected once, and 6.3% sits in the top ten. Germline V gene sequence: CDR1 MGHRA, CDR2 YSYEKL. The CDR3 is 16 amino acids. The clonotype comes from a middle-aged man in good health and CMV-seropositive. Sample: PBMCs. J is TRBJ2-5 and V is TRBV4-1; 8 bases are shared with TRBD2. The DNA end is more similar to TRBJ2-7, so the J call may be wrong. The CDR3 protein is CASSQALAGATYEQYF. The DNA of the CDR3 is TGCGCCAGCAGCCAAGCTCTAGCGGGCGCCACCTACGAGCAGTACTTC.